These T cell receptor beta chains were read from a single sample in a study of shared clonotypes between healthy human individuals. This table comes from immunoSEQ multiplex PCR, and its TCRdb copy is limited to in-frame clones, with some not included. The sample lists approximately 1.1 million clones; about four fifths were seen once. The material sequenced was memory CD4+ T cells from PBMCs. Every receptor here comes from a man in his late teens or twenties in good health. Some clones in this sample may be carry-over from other donors' samples. CDR3s leave out the opening cysteine and the closing phenylalanine or tryptophan. Fields, in order: V gene, CDR3 length, CDR3 protein.

>TRBV7-8|17
ASSFSRDRGRTGANVLT
>TRBV4-1|11
ASSPSHLETQY
>TRBV28|13
ASSPPGQGTYEQY
>TRBV2|13
ASQRRQGPDQPQH
>TRBV30|9
AWSARGEAF
>TRBV5-1|12
ASSPGYGTDTQY
>TRBV13|13
ASSSRGYSQETQY
>TRBV6-1|12
ASSPGGFTDTQY
>TRBV9|13
ASSRVGSSYNEQF
>TRBV28|13
ASSLFGRVVQPQH
>TRBV10-3|16
AIGAGGLAGGRADTQY
>TRBV4-2|10
ASSQTLGELF
>TRBV2|13
ASRLGLGSNQPQH
>TRBV28|13
ASSTRLGDAYEQY
>TRBV29-1|10
SGPGQGAKLF
>TRBV7-8|16
ASSLIQPGTGSGNTIY
>TRBV5-1|12
ASSLSLLAYEQY
>TRBV28|14
ASSFPGGRRDYGYT
>TRBV18|14
ASSSVQGAADTEAF
>TRBV9|13
ASSVSTKAGSEQF
>TRBV29-1|10
SVLPDSYEQY
>TRBV2|10
ASLQGSEKLF
>TRBV10-3|13
ATQRRTGVSYEQY
>TRBV7-9|12
ASSLEKGAGGAF
>TRBV30|10
AWSVSGVVAF
>TRBV19|13
ASSIPGVNTGELF
>TRBV5-4|13
ASSLLQAGAIEQY
>TRBV11-2|12
ASSLWSSADTQY
>TRBV11-2|14
ASSAQTGVIGNEQF
>TRBV7-2|10
ASSSGTDTQY